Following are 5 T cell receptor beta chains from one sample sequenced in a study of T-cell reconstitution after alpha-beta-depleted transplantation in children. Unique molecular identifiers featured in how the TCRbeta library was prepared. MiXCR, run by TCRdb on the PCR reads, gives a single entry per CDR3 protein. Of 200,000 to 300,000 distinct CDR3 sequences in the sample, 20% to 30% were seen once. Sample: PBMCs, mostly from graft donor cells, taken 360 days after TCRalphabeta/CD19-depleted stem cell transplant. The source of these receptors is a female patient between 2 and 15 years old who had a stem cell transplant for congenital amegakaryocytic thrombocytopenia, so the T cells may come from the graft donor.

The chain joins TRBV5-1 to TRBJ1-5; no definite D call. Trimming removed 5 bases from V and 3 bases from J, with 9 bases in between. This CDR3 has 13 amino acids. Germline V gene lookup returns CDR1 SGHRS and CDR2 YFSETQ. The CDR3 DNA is TGCGCCAGCAGACAGAGCGACAATCAGCCCCAGCATTTT. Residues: CASRQSDNQPQHF.

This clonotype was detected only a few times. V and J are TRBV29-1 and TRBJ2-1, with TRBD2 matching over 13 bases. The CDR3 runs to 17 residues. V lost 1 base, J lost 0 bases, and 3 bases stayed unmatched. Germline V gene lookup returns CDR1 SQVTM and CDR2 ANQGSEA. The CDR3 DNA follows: TGCAGCGTTGAAGGGACTAGCGGGGGCTTCTCCTACAATGAGCAGTTCTTC. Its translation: CSVEGTSGGFSYNEQFF.

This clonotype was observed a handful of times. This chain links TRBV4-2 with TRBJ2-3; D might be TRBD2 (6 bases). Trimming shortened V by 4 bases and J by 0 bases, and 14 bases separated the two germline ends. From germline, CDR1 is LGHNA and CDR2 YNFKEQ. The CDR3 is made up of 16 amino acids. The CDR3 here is CASSPMSSGSTDTQYF. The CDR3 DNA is TGTGCCAGCAGCCCGATGAGTAGCGGAAGCACAGATACGCAGTATTTT.

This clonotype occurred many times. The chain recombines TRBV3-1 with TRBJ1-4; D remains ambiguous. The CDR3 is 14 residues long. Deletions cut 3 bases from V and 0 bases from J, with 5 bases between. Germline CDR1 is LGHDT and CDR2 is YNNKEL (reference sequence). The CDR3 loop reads CASSQRATNEKLFF. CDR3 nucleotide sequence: TGTGCCAGCAGCCAGAGGGCAACTAATGAAAAACTGTTTTTT. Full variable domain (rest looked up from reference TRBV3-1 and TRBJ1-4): DTAVSQTPKYLVTQMGNDKSIKCEQNLGHDTMYWYKQDSKKFLKIMFSYNNKELIINETVPNRFSPKSPDKAHLNLHINSLELGDSAVYFCASSQRATNEKLFFGSGTQLSVL.

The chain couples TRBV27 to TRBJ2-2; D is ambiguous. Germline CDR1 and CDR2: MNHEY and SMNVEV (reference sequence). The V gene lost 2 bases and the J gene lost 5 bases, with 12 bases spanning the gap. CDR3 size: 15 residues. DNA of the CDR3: TGTGCCAGCAGTTTAGGTCCGTTGAATACCGGGGAGCTGTTTTTT. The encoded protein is CASSLGPLNTGELFF.